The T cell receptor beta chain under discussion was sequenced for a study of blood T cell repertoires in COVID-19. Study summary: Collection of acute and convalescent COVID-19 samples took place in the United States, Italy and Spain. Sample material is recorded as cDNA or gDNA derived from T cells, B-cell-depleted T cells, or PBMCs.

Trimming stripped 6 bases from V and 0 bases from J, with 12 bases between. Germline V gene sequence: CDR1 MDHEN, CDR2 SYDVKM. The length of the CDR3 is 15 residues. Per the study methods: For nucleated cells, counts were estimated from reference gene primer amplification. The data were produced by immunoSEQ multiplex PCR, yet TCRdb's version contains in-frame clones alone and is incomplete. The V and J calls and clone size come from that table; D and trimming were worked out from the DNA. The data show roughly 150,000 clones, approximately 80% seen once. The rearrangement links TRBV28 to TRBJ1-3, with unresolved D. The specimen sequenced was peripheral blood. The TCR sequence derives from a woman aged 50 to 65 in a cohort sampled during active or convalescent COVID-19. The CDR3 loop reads CASSSGKSSGNTIYF. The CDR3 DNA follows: TGTGCCAGCAGCTCCGGGAAGAGCTCTGGAAACACCATATATTTT.